These T cell receptor beta chains were read from a single sample in a study of preoperative IRX-2 immunotherapy in early breast cancer. The method was immunoSEQ multiplex PCR; TCRdb's version includes in-frame clones alone and lacks a portion of them. Of around 40,000 clones in the sample, over 85% were seen once. The sample consisted of tumor tissue, taken after IRX-2 immunotherapy. These receptors originate from a human donor with breast cancer. Each CDR3 is given with its conserved first and last residue. D genes are given only for firm matches. Rows may omit the clone size; those that give it use once, few, many or a size class.

D,V,J,size,CDR3,DNA
NA,TRBV6-6,TRBJ1-2,NA,CASSPWTSGGYTF,TGTGCCAGCAGTCCGTGGACCTCGGGAGGCTACACCTTC
TRBD2,TRBV2,TRBJ2-1,NA,CASTLRTSGSTEQFF,TGTGCCAGCACCCTTCGGACTAGCGGGAGTACTGAGCAGTTCTTC
NA,TRBV5-1,TRBJ2-7,NA,CASSLVRGEQYF,TGCGCCAGCAGCTTGGTACGCGGGGAGCAGTACTTC
TRBD1,TRBV19,TRBJ2-7,NA,CASSQTGLYEQYF,TGTGCCAGTAGTCAGACAGGGCTCTACGAGCAGTACTTC
TRBD2,TRBV28,TRBJ2-3,NA,CASLLAGVEYF,TGTGCCAGCTTACTAGCGGGAGTGGAGTATTTT
NA,TRBV25-1,TRBJ1-2,NA,CASSGGTDYGYTF,TGTGCCAGCAGTGGCGGAACAGACTATGGCTACACCTTC
NA,TRBV7-2,TRBJ1-4,NA,CASSLEVQAYEKLFF,TGTGCCAGCAGCTTAGAAGTCCAAGCCTATGAAAAACTGTTTTTT
NA,TRBV11-2,TRBJ1-1,NA,CASSRPGGTEAFF,TGTGCCAGCAGTCGGCCGGGGGGCACTGAAGCTTTCTTT
NA,TRBV5-1,TRBJ2-2,NA,CASRFLAANTGELFF,TGCGCCAGCAGGTTTCTGGCGGCAAACACCGGGGAGCTGTTTTTT
TRBD1,TRBV7-2,TRBJ1-2,NA,CASSKGQGMNGYTF,TGTGCCAGCAGCAAAGGACAGGGAATGAATGGCTACACCTTC
TRBD2,TRBV7-2,TRBJ2-5,NA,CASSRRKSGGETQYF,TGTGCCAGCAGCCGACGAAAATCCGGGGGGGAGACCCAGTACTTC
NA,TRBV5-1,TRBJ2-5,NA,CASSAAGPLPGQETQYF,TGCGCCAGCAGCGCCGCCGGGCCGTTACCCGGTCAAGAGACCCAGTACTTC
NA,TRBV19,TRBJ1-4,once,CASSPGLTATNEKLFF,TGTGCCAGTAGCCCAGGCCTGACAGCAACTAATGAAAAACTGTTTTTT
NA,TRBV6-5,TRBJ2-5,NA,CASSYHGARETQYF,TGTGCCAGCAGTTACCACGGTGCGCGAGAGACCCAGTACTTC
TRBD1,TRBV5-1,TRBJ1-4,NA,CASSPRTGGEKLFF,TGCGCCAGCAGCCCTAGGACAGGGGGTGAAAAACTGTTTTTT
NA,TRBV29-1,TRBJ2-3,once,CSVEAGNTDTQYF,TGCAGCGTTGAAGCAGGAAACACAGATACGCAGTATTTT
TRBD2,TRBV19,TRBJ2-7,NA,CASSTARTSAEGKQYF,TGTGCCAGTAGTACGGCCAGGACTAGCGCCGAGGGGAAGCAGTACTTC
NA,TRBV6-5,TRBJ2-7,NA,CASSPGTAYEQYF,TGTGCCAGCAGTCCCGGGACCGCCTACGAGCAGTACTTC
NA,TRBV7-3,TRBJ1-2,NA,CASSLIGGGNYGYTF,TGTGCCAGCAGCTTAATCGGGGGTGGGAACTATGGCTACACCTTC
NA,TRBV28,TRBJ1-2,NA,CASSFRRGQYLYGYTF,TGTGCCAGCAGTTTCCGTAGAGGACAATACCTCTATGGCTACACCTTC
TRBD1,TRBV4-3,TRBJ1-5,NA,CASSQETGGDQPQHF,TGCGCCAGCAGCCAAGAGACAGGGGGCGATCAGCCCCAGCATTTT
TRBD2,TRBV9,TRBJ2-1,NA,CASSGLAGVNEQFF,TGTGCCAGCTCCGGACTAGCGGGGGTAAATGAGCAGTTCTTC
TRBD1,TRBV11-3,TRBJ1-4,NA,CASSPGQGVNEKLFF,TGTGCCAGCAGCCCCGGACAGGGAGTTAATGAAAAACTGTTTTTT
NA,TRBV19,TRBJ1-2,NA,CASSMRIYGYTF,TGTGCCAGTAGTATGAGGATCTATGGCTACACCTTC
NA,TRBV18,TRBJ2-7,NA,CASSRERDEQYF,TGTGCCAGCTCTCGAGAACGGGACGAGCAGTACTTC
NA,TRBV5-5,TRBJ2-3,NA,CASSSTGKVDTQYF,TGTGCCAGCAGCTCTACAGGGAAGGTCGATACGCAGTATTTT
NA,TRBV14,TRBJ2-3,few,CASSRRDRELSSERHRMSNTQYF,TGTGCCAGCAGCCGTCGCGACAGGGAATTGTCTAGCGAGCGACACAGGATGTCAAATACGCAGTATTTT